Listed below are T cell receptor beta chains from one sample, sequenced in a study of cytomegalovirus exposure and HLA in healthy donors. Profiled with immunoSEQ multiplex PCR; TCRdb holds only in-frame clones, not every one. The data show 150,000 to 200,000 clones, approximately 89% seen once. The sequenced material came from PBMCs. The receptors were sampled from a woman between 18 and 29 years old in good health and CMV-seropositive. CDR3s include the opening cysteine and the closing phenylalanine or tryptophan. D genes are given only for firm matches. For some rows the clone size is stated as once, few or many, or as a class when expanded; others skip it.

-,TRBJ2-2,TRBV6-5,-,CASSVGAVSAGELFF,TGTGCCAGCAGTGTGGGGGCCGTCTCGGCCGGGGAGCTGTTTTTT
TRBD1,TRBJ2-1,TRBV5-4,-,CASRQGQGAYNEQFF,TGTGCCAGCAGGCAAGGACAGGGGGCATACAATGAGCAGTTCTTC
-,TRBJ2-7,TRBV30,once,CAWSVRQGRYEQYF,TGTGCCTGGAGTGTACGCCAGGGCAGGTACGAGCAGTACTTC
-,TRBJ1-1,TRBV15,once,CATWGGNTEAFF,TGTGCCACTTGGGGAGGGAACACTGAAGCTTTCTTT
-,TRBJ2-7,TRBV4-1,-,CASSHMDSSYEQYF,TGCGCCAGCAGCCATATGGACAGCTCTTACGAGCAGTACTTC
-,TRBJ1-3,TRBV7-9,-,CASSREEVSGNTIYF,TGTGCCAGCAGCCGAGAGGAGGTGTCGGGAAACACCATATATTTT
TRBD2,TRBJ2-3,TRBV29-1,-,CSVEDKAGGADTQYF,TGCAGCGTTGAAGATAAGGCGGGGGGCGCAGATACGCAGTATTTT
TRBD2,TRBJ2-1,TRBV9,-,CASSLAGVVYNEQFF,TGTGCCAGCAGCCTAGCGGGAGTTGTCTACAATGAGCAGTTCTTC
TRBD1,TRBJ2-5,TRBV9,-,CASSVDNRGETQYF,TGTGCCAGCAGCGTAGACAACAGGGGGGAGACCCAGTACTTC
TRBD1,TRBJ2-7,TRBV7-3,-,CASSWGQGDEQYF,TGTGCCAGCAGCTGGGGACAGGGCGACGAGCAGTACTTC
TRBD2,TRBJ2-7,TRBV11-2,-,CASSLVTGLAGAYEQYF,TGTGCCAGCAGCTTAGTTACCGGACTAGCGGGGGCCTACGAGCAGTACTTC
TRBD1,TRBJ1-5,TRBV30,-,CAWSSGTASNQPQHF,TGTGCCTGGAGTTCCGGGACAGCTAGCAATCAGCCCCAGCATTTT
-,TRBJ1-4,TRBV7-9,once,CASSSTWGQEKLFF,TGTGCCAGCAGCTCCACCTGGGGCCAGGAAAAACTGTTTTTT
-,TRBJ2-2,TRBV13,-,CASSLRQGTGELFF,TGTGCCAGCAGCTTACGCCAGGGCACCGGGGAGCTGTTTTTT
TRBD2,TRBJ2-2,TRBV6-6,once,CASSYSASGATGELFF,TGTGCCAGCAGTTACTCAGCTAGCGGAGCAACCGGGGAGCTGTTTTTT
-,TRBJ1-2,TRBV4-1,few,CASSQAFGQAYGYTF,TGCGCCAGCAGCCAAGCCTTCGGCCAGGCCTATGGCTACACCTTC
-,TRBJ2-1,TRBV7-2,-,CASSPRSWEQFF,TGTGCCAGCAGCCCCCGGTCTTGGGAGCAGTTCTTC
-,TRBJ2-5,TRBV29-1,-,CSVGQPRTQETQYF,TGCAGCGTTGGACAGCCCCGTACCCAAGAGACCCAGTACTTC
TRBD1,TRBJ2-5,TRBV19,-,CASSMRRGRSLETQYF,TGTGCCAGTAGTATGAGAAGGGGGCGAAGTTTAGAGACCCAGTACTTC
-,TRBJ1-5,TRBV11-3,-,CASSLNRDQPQHF,TGTGCCAGCAGCCTTAACAGGGATCAGCCCCAGCATTTT
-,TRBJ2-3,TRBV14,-,CASSPRGSDTQYF,TGTGCCAGCAGCCCGAGGGGGTCAGATACGCAGTATTTT
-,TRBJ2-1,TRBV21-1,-,CAIKGLAGAKSSYNEQFF,TGTGCCATTAAAGGACTAGCGGGAGCCAAGAGCTCCTACAATGAGCAGTTCTTC
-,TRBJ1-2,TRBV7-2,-,CASSFSRGPYGYTF,TGTGCCAGCAGCTTCAGCCGGGGTCCCTATGGCTACACCTTC
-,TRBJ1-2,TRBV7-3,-,CASSLPTRGGNCYGYTF,TGTGCCAGCAGCCTCCCCACACGGGGGGGAAATTGCTATGGCTACACCTTC
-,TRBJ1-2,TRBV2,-,CASSPHDSPFSYGYTF,TGTGCCAGCAGTCCGCACGACAGTCCCTTTAGCTATGGCTACACCTTC
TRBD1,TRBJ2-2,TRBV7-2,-,CASSPDRASTGELFF,TGTGCCAGCAGCCCGGACAGGGCAAGCACCGGGGAGCTGTTTTTT
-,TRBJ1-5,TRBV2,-,CASTDSNSNQPQHF,TGTGCCAGCACGGACAGCAATAGCAATCAGCCCCAGCATTTT
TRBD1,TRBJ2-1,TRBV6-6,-,CASRPGTASYNEQFF,TGTGCCAGCAGACCCGGGACAGCCTCATACAATGAGCAGTTCTTC
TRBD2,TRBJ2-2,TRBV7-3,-,CASSLTRLADTGELFF,TGTGCCAGCAGCTTAACCCGACTAGCGGACACCGGGGAGCTGTTTTTT
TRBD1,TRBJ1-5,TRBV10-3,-,CAIRDREQPQHF,TGTGCCATCAGGGACAGGGAACAGCCCCAGCATTTT
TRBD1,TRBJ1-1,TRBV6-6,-,CASRESTGAMNTEAFF,TGTGCCAGCAGGGAATCGACAGGGGCTATGAACACTGAAGCTTTCTTT
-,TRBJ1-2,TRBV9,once,CASSNTENYGYTF,TGTGCCAGCAGCAATACAGAAAACTATGGCTACACCTTC
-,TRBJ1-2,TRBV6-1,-,CASSDQGGITGYTF,TGTGCCAGCAGTGATCAAGGGGGTATCACGGGCTACACCTTC
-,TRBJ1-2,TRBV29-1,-,CSVEAPHDGYTF,TGCAGCGTTGAGGCTCCCCACGATGGCTACACCTTC
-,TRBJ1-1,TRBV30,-,CAWSRGVRTEAFF,TGTGCCTGGAGCCGGGGGGTACGCACTGAAGCTTTCTTT
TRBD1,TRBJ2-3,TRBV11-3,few,CASSPDRRQDTQYF,TGTGCCAGCAGCCCGGACAGGCGTCAAGATACGCAGTATTTT
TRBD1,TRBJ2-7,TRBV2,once,CASSEPGTGDYEQYF,TGTGCCAGCAGTGAACCCGGGACAGGGGACTACGAGCAGTACTTC
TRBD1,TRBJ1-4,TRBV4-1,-,CASSQAPFLTGDAEKLFF,TGCGCCAGCAGCCAAGCCCCATTCCTGACAGGGGACGCTGAAAAACTGTTTTTT
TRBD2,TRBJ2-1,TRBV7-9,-,CASSILAGEGNEQFF,TGTGCCAGCAGCATACTCGCGGGAGAGGGCAATGAGCAGTTCTTC
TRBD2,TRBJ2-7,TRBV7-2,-,CASSPRWLGTSDFYEQYF,TGTGCCAGCAGCCCTAGATGGCTGGGGACTAGCGATTTCTACGAGCAGTACTTC
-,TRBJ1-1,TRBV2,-,CASSGSGVWTEAFF,TGTGCCAGCAGTGGGTCAGGGGTGTGGACTGAAGCTTTCTTT
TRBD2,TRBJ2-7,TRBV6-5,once,CASSSPSGGNVEQYF,TGTGCCAGCAGTTCCCCGTCGGGAGGGAACGTAGAGCAGTACTTC
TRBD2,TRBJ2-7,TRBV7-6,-,CASSLASSGRDVQYF,TGTGCCAGCAGCTTAGCTTCTAGCGGGAGGGACGTGCAGTACTTC
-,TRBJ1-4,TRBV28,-,CASSLAQGNEKLFF,TGTGCCAGCAGTTTGGCGCAGGGTAATGAAAAACTGTTTTTT
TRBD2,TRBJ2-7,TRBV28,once,CASSLRWSGAGEQDEQYF,TGTGCCAGCAGTTTAAGGTGGAGTGGGGCGGGAGAACAGGACGAGCAGTACTTC
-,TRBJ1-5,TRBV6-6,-,CASSNQGDQPQHF,TGTGCCAGCAGTAACCAGGGCGATCAGCCCCAGCATTTT